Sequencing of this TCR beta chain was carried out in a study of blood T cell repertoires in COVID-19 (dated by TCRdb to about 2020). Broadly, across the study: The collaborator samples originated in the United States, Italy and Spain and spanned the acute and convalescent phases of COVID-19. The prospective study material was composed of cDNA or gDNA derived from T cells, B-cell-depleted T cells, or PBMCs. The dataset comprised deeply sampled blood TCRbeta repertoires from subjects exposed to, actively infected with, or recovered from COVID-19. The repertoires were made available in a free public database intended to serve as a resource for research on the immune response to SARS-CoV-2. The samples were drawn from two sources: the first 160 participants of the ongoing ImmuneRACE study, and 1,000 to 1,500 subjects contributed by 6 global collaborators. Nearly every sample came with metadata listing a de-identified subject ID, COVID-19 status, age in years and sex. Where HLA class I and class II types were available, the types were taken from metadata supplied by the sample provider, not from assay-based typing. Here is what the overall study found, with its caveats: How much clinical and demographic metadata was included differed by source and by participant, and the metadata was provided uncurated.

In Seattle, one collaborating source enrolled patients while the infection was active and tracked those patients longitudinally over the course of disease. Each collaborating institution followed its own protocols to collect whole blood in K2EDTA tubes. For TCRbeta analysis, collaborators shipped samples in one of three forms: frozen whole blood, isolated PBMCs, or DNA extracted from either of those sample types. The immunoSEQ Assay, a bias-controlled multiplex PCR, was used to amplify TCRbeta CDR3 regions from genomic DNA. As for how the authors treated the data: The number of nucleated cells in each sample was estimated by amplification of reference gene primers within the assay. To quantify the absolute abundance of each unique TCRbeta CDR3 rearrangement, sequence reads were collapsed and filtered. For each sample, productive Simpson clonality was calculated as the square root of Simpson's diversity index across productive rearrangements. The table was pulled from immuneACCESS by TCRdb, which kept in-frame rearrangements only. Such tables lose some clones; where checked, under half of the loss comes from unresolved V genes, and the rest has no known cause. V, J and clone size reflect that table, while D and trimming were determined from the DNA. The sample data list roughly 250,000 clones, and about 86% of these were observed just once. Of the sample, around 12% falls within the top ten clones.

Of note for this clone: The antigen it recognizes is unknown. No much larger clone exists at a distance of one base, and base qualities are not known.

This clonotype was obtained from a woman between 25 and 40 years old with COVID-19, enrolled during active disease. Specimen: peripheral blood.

The CDR3 amino acid sequence is: CASSQVKHSSYEQYF. The DNA sequence is as follows: TGCGCCAGCAGCCAAGTTAAGCACAGCTCCTACGAGCAGTACTTC. The chain is assembled from TRBV4-1 and TRBJ2-7, with no confident D gene call. Trimming takes 1 base from V and 0 bases from J, and the germline ends sit 10 bases apart. Spanning cysteine to phenylalanine, the CDR3 consists of 15 amino acids. The retained sequence is limited to the CDR3, 45 bases, with the frame set at the first base. CDR1 and CDR2 are read off the germline V gene as MGHRA and YSYEKL.